This TCR beta chain was captured by sequencing in a study of cytomegalovirus exposure and HLA in healthy donors. Primers included in the PCR were 60 Vbeta and 13 Jbeta primers. Original analysis: In a later analysis, around 10 million of approximately 81 million unique beta chains occurred in at least two donors. Clones were sequenced by immunoSEQ multiplex PCR, and TCRdb holds only the in-frame ones, with some missing. The DNA gave D and trimming, while V, J and clone size come from that table. The sample includes approximately 190,000 clones, about four fifths of them seen just once. Germline V CDR1 and CDR2: MDHEN, SYDVKM. The CDR3 is 12 amino acids. Study-level points and caveats: Analysis was carried out at a later point, and it linked a missense DCLRE1C variant to TCR beta V- and J-gene trimming. In a later analysis, an Asian-associated ancestry cluster reportedly showed fewer N-insertions than the roughly 710-donor mean. Presence/absence analyses took donor sequencing depth as roughly uniform.

On this clone itself: Antigen unknown. Compared with germline, one end of the junction differs, possibly owing to a read error.

The sequenced material came from PBMCs. The J gene is TRBJ2-7, the V gene TRBV28; 8 nucleotides agree with TRBD1. This sequence was found in a man aged 35 to 55 in good health and CMV-seropositive. Here the CDR3 reads CASRLLRGHVVF. In DNA, the CDR3 is TGTGCCAGCAGGCTCCTCAGGGGGCACGTTGTCTTC.